Listed below are T cell receptor beta chains from one sample, sequenced in a study of blood T cell repertoires in COVID-19. Produced via immunoSEQ multiplex PCR; TCRdb's table is partial and in-frame only. The sample includes around 300,000 clones, around 88% of them seen just once. Material: peripheral blood. The receptors stem from a woman aged 25 to 39 with COVID-19, enrolled during active disease. CDR3s include the opening cysteine and the closing phenylalanine or tryptophan. A D gene is named only where the DNA matches it firmly. Size is stated for part of the rows, as once, few or many counts, or as a class when the clone is expanded.

clone_size	v_call	d_call	j_call	cdr3_nt	cdr3_aa
-	TRBV7-6	TRBD2	TRBJ2-3	TGTGCCAGCAGCTTAGTTGTAGCGGGGGGAACAGATACGCAGTATTTT	CASSLVVAGGTDTQYF
-	TRBV5-4	TRBD2	TRBJ2-6	TGTGCCAGCAGCTTTGAAGCGGGATCTGGGGCCAACGTCCTGACTTTC	CASSFEAGSGANVLTF
-	TRBV2	-	TRBJ1-6	TGTGCCAGCAAGAGGCAGGGGAATTCACCCCTCCACTTT	CASKRQGNSPLHF
-	TRBV18	-	TRBJ1-2	TGTGCCAGCTCACCACCGGCAGGGCGTGGGGATGGCTACACCTTC	CASSPPAGRGDGYTF
-	TRBV2	TRBD1	TRBJ1-2	TGTGCCAGCCGACAGGGACACAGCTATGGCTACACCTTC	CASRQGHSYGYTF
-	TRBV7-9	-	TRBJ2-7	TGTGCCAGCAGCTTAGGTACAGCCGAGCAGTACTTC	CASSLGTAEQYF
few	TRBV5-4	-	TRBJ1-3	TGTGCCAGCAGCTTGGGGGAGTCTGGAAACACCATATATTTT	CASSLGESGNTIYF
-	TRBV30	TRBD1	TRBJ1-4	TGTGCCTGGGGGACAGGGGGCGTTGAAAAACTGTTTTTT	CAWGTGGVEKLFF
few	TRBV12-3/TRBV12-4	-	TRBJ1-2	TGTGCCAGCAGCTCGCAGAACTATGGCTACACCTTC	CASSSQNYGYTF
-	TRBV9	TRBD2	TRBJ2-3	TGTGCCAGCAGCGTAAGCGGGGGGGCGACAGATACGCAGTATTTT	CASSVSGGATDTQYF
-	TRBV6-5	-	TRBJ1-3	TGTGCCAGCACCATGGGGGGTTCTGGAAACACCATATATTTT	CASTMGGSGNTIYF
-	TRBV6-5	-	TRBJ1-1	TGTGCCAGCCTAATAACAGGAAGGAACACTGAAGCTTTCTTT	CASLITGRNTEAFF
-	TRBV29-1	-	TRBJ2-2	TGCAGCGTAGATCGGGGAAACACCGGGGAGCTGTTTTTT	CSVDRGNTGELFF
-	TRBV18	-	TRBJ1-4	TGTGCCAGCTCACCGGAACAGGGCGACTTTAATGAAAAACTGTTTTTT	CASSPEQGDFNEKLFF
once	TRBV28	TRBD1	TRBJ1-5	TGTGCCAGCAGTTTACCGACAGGGAATCGCCAGCCCCAGCATTTT	CASSLPTGNRQPQHF
-	TRBV10-3	-	TRBJ1-1	TGTGCCATCAGTAAGTCACAATTATTGAACACTGAAGCTTTCTTT	CAISKSQLLNTEAFF
-	TRBV6-5	TRBD1	TRBJ1-4	TGTGCCAGCAGTCCCCAGGGGGCTGGTGAAAAACTGTTTTTT	CASSPQGAGEKLFF
few	TRBV7-2	-	TRBJ2-1	TGTGCCAGCAGCTCTGTAGCCTACAATGAGCAGTTCTTC	CASSSVAYNEQFF
-	TRBV19	TRBD1	TRBJ1-2	TGTGCCAGTAGTGCCTCAACAGGGGAGTCCAACTACACCTTC	CASSASTGESNYTF
-	TRBV25-1	TRBD1	TRBJ1-2	TGTGCCAGCAGTCCGAGCGAGGGACAGGGAGCCTATGGCTACACCTTC	CASSPSEGQGAYGYTF
-	TRBV2	-	TRBJ1-1	TGTGCCAGCAGTGAATCCGGAGGGACTGAAGCTTTCTTT	CASSESGGTEAFF
-	TRBV30	TRBD2	TRBJ2-7	TGTGCCTGGAGTCAGTGGGAGGGTTCTTACGAGCAGTACTTC	CAWSQWEGSYEQYF
few	TRBV3-1/TRBV3-2	-	TRBJ2-7	TGTGCCAGCAGCCTCGCCGGTCTGAGAGGAAACGAGCAGTACTTC	CASSLAGLRGNEQYF
-	TRBV19	-	TRBJ2-4	TGTGCCAGTAGTATCGCTCAGAATATAGCCAAAAACATTCAGTACTTC	CASSIAQNIAKNIQYF
once	TRBV11-3	-	TRBJ2-7	TGTGCCAGCAGCTTAGTGGGCCCAAGGGGCGAGCAGTACTTC	CASSLVGPRGEQYF
-	TRBV19	-	TRBJ2-2	TGTGCCAGTAGTTCCAGGGTAGGACCCACCGGGGAGCTGTTTTTT	CASSSRVGPTGELFF
once	TRBV13	-	TRBJ2-1	TGTGCCAGCAGCCCTCTCCAAGGGGGAAATGAGCAGTTCTTC	CASSPLQGGNEQFF
-	TRBV6-5	TRBD2	TRBJ2-1	TGTGCCAGCAGTTACTCGACGGGGGGGAGAGGGGAGCAGTTCTTC	CASSYSTGGRGEQFF
-	TRBV30	TRBD1	TRBJ1-4	TGTGCCTGGAGCCGGGACAGGGGTCGAGGGGAAAAACTGTTTTTT	CAWSRDRGRGEKLFF
-	TRBV6-1	TRBD1	TRBJ2-1	TGTGCCAGCAGTGAAGCCCAGGGACAGGGGAACAATGAGCAGTTCTTC	CASSEAQGQGNNEQFF
-	TRBV13	-	TRBJ1-3	TGTGCCAGCAGCTTAAGAAGGGGGAGCTCTGGAAACACCATATATTTT	CASSLRRGSSGNTIYF
-	TRBV7-2	TRBD1	TRBJ1-2	TGTGCCAGCAGCTTAGTTGGTCAGGGGGCCAACGTGGACTATGGCTACACCTTC	CASSLVGQGANVDYGYTF